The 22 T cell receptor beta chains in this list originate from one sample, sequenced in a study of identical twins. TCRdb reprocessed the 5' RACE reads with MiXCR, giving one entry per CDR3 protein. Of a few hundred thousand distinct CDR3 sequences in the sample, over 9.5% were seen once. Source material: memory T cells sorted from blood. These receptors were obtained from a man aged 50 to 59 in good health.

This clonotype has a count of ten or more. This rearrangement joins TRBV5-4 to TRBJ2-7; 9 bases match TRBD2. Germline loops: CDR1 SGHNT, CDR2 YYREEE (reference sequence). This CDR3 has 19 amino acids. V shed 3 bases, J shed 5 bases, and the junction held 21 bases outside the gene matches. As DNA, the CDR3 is TGTGCCAGCAGCTCCCGTCCCCCCGTGGGTAGCGGGAGAGGCGACGAGCAGTACTTC. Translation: CASSSRPPVGSGRGDEQYF.

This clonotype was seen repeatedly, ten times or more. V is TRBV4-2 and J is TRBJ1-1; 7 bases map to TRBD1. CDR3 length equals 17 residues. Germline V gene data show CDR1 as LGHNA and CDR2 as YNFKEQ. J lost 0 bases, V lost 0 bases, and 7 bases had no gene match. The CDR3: CASSQDPQTGMNTEAFF. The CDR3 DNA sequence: TGTGCCAGCAGCCAAGACCCGCAGACAGGGATGAACACTGAAGCTTTCTTT.

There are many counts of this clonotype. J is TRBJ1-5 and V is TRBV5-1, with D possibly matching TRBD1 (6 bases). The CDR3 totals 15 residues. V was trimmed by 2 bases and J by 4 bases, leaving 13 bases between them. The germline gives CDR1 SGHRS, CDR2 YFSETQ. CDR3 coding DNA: TGCGCCAGCAGCTTAACCGGGGGCCAAAATCAGCCCCAGCATTTT. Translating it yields CASSLTGGQNQPQHF.

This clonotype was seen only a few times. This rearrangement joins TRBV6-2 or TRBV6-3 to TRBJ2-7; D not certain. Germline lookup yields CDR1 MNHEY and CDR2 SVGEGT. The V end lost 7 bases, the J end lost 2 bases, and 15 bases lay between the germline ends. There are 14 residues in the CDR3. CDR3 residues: CASIKTGRPYEQYF. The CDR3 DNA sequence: TGTGCCAGCATAAAAACCGGGCGTCCCTACGAGCAGTACTTC.

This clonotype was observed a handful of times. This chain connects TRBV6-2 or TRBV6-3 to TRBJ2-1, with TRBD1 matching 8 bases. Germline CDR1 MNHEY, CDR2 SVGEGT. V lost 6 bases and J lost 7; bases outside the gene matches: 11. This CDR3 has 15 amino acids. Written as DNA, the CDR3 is TGTGCCAGCAGCAACCTGCAGGGGGCGATTAATGAGCAGTTCTTC. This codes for CASSNLQGAINEQFF.

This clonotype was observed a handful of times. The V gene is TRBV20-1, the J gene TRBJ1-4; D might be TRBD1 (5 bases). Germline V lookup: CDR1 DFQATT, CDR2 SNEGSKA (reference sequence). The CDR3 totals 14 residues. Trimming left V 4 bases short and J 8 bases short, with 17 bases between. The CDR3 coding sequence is TGCAGTGCTACCCAACTGGGGGAAAGCGAAAAACTGTTTTTT. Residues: CSATQLGESEKLFF.

The CDR3 loop is CASSLGQGYSPLHF. The CDR3, as DNA: TGTGCCAGCAGTTTAGGGCAGGGATATTCACCCCTCCACTTT. The chain has TRBV12-3 or TRBV12-4 and TRBJ1-6; tentative D call: TRBD1 (5 bases). The CDR3 sequence is 14 residues long. Between the trimmed V and J ends, which lost 1 base and 8 bases, there was a span of 9 bases.

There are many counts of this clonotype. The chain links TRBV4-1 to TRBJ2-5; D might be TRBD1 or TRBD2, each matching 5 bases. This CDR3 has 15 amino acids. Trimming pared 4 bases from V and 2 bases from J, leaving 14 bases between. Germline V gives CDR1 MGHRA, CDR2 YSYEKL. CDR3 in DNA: TGCGCCAGCAGCCGGGCAGGGTGGGAGCAAGAGACCCAGTACTTC. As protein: CASSRAGWEQETQYF.

The CDR3 DNA sequence: TGTGCCAGCGGGGGATTTGAGCAGTTCTTC. Its protein is CASGGFEQFF. The gene calls are TRBV6-2 or TRBV6-3 and TRBJ2-1; D assignment may be TRBD1 or TRBD2 (5 bases each). CDR3 length: 10 amino acids. The V end was cut by 8 bases, the J end by 9 bases, with 8 bases between. Looked up from germline, CDR1 is MNHEY and CDR2 is SVGEGT.

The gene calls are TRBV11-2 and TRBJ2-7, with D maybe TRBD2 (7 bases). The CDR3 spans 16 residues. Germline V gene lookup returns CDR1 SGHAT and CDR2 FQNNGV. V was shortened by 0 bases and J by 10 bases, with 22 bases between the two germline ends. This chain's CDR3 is CASSLDRGGLWGEQYF. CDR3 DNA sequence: TGTGCCAGCAGCTTAGATAGGGGGGGCCTATGGGGAGAACAGTACTTC.

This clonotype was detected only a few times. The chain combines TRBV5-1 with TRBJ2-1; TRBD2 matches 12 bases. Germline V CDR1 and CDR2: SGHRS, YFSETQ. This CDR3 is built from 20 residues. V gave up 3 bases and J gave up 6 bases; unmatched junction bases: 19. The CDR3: CASSSRQGQRLAGESNEQFF. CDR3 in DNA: TGCGCCAGCAGCTCCCGACAGGGTCAACGACTAGCGGGAGAATCCAATGAGCAGTTCTTC.

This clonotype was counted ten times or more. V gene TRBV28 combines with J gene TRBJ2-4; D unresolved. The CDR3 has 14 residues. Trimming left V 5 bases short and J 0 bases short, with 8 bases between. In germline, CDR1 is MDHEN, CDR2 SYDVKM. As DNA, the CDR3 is TGTGCCAGCAGTCAACCGGGAGCCAAAAACATTCAGTACTTC. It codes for CASSQPGAKNIQYF.

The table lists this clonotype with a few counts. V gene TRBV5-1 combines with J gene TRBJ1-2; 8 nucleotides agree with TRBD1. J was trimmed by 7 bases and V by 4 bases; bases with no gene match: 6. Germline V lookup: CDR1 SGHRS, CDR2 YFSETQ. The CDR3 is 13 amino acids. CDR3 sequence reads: CASSAQGARGYTF. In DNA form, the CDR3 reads TGCGCCAGCAGCGCCCAGGGGGCGCGTGGCTACACCTTC.

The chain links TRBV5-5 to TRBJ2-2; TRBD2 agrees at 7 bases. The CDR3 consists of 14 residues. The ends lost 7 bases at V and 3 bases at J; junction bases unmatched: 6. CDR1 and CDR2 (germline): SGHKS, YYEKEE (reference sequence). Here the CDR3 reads CASFRRGDTGELFF. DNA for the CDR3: TGTGCCAGCTTCCGACGGGGGGACACCGGGGAGCTGTTTTTT. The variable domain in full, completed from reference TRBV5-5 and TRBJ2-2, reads DAGVTQSPTHLIKTRGQQVTLRCSPISGHKSVSWYQQVLGQGPQFIFQYYEKEERGRGNFPDRFSARQFPNYSSELNVNALLLGDSALYLCASFRRGDTGELFFGEGSRLTVL.

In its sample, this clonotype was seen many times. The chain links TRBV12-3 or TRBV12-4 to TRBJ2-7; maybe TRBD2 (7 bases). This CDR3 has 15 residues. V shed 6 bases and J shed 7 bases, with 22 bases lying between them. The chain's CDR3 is CASSPGSGGYGEQYF. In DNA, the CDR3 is TGTGCCAGCAGCCCCGGCTCGGGGGGCTACGGGGAGCAGTACTTC.

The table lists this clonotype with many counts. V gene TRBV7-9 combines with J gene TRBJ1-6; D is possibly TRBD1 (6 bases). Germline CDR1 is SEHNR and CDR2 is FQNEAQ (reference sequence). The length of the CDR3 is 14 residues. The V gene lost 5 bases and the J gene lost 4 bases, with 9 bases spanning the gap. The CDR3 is CASSPGTYNSPLHF. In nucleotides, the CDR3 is TGTGCCAGCAGCCCCGGGACATATAATTCACCCCTCCACTTT.

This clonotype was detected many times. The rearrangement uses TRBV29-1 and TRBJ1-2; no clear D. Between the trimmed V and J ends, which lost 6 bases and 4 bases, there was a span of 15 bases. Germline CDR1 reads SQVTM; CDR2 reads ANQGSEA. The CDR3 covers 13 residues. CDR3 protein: CSVTGEVLYGYTF. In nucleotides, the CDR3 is TGCAGCGTCACCGGAGAAGTCCTCTATGGCTACACCTTC. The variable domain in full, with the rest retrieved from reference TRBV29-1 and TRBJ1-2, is SAVISQKPSRDICQRGTSLTIQCQVDSQVTMMFWYRQQPGQSLTLIATANQGSEATYESGFVIDKFPISRPNLTFSTLTVSNMSPEDSSIYLCSVTGEVLYGYTFGSGTRLTVV.

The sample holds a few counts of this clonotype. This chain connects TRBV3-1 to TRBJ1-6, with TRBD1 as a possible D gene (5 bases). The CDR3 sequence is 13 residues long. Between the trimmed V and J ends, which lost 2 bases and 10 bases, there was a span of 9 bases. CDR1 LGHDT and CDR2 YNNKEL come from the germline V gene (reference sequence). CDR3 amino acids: CASSQTGLSPLHF. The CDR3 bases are TGTGCCAGCAGCCAAACAGGTCTCTCACCCCTCCACTTT.

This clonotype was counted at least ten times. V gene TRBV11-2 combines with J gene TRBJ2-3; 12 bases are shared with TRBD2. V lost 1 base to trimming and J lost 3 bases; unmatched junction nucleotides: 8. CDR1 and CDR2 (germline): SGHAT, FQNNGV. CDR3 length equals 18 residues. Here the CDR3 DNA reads TGTGCCAGCAGCTTAGTAGTTACTAGCGGGAGGCTTACAGATACGCAGTATTTT. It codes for CASSLVVTSGRLTDTQYF. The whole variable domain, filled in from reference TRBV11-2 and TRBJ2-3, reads EAGVAQSPRYKIIEKRQSVAFWCNPISGHATLYWYQQILGQGPKLLIQFQNNGVVDDSQLPKDRFSAERLKGVDSTLKIQPAKLEDSAVYLCASSLVVTSGRLTDTQYFGPGTRLTVL.

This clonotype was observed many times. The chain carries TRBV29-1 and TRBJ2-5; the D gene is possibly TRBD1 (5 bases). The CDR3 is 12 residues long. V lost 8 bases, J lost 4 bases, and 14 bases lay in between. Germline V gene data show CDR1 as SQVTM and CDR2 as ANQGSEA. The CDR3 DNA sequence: TGCAGCATTAGACAGAGCCCAGAGACCCAGTACTTC. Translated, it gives CSIRQSPETQYF.

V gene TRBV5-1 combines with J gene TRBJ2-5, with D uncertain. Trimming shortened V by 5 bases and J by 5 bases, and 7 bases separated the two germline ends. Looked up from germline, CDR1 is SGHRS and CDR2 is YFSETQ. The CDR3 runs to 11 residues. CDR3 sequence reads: CASRGHETQYF. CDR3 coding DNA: TGCGCCAGCAGGGGCCACGAGACCCAGTACTTC.

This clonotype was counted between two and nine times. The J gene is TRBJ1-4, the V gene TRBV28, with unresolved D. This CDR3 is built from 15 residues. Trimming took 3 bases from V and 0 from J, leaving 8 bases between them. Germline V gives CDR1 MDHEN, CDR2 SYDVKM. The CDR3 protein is CASSLADATNEKLFF. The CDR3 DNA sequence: TGTGCCAGCAGTTTGGCGGACGCAACTAATGAAAAACTGTTTTTT.